The clone carrying this TCR beta chain occurred once. Sequence at one end of the junction differs from germline and may be a read error. TCRdb passed the reads through MiXCR, listing each CDR3 protein once. The sample carries fewer than 250,000 distinct CDR3 sequences, 29% recorded once. These data come from a study of kidney transplant recipient with SARS-CoV-2 infection. The sequenced sample was a blood sample, obtained at baseline and on day 111 from a kidney transplant recipient. The TCR sequence derives from a young adult male patient who had COVID-19 and was a kidney transplant recipient. Among the T cells, some may be from the graft donor.

The CDR3 reads CASGPTVDRGFTNEKRFF. In nucleotides, the CDR3 is TGCGCCAGCGGCCCTACCGTGGACAGGGGGTTCACTAATGAAAAACGGTTTTTT. The chain couples TRBV5-1 to TRBJ1-4, with 10 bases that match TRBD1. CDR1 SGHRS and CDR2 YFSETQ come from the germline V gene. The CDR3 has 18 amino acids.